A selection of T cell receptor beta chains follows, all from one sample in a study of T cells in Graves' hyperthyroidism and ophthalmopathy. Each CDR3 protein gets one entry after TCRdb re-called the multiplex PCR reads with MiXCR. Of 350,000 to 500,000 distinct CDR3 sequences listed, 12% to 15% are singletons. Sequenced: blood. The receptors here all came from a woman aged 18-29 years with Graves' hyperthyroidism. CDR3s include the opening cysteine and the closing phenylalanine or tryptophan. The D gene is left open where the match is weak. Expanded clones get a size class; other rows say once, few or many, or leave the size out.

size	V	D	J	DNA	CDR3
few	TRBV28	TRBD2	TRBJ2-7	TGTGCCAGCAGTGAGAGAACTAGCGGGAGGCCGGGCCACGAGCAGTACTTC	CASSERTSGRPGHEQYF
many	TRBV11-2	TRBD1	TRBJ1-4	TGTGCCAGCAGCTCCCGTCCAGGGGGGGACGTTGTTGGAAAACTGTTTTTT	CASSSRPGGDVVGKLFF
many	TRBV7-2	NA	TRBJ2-7	TGTGCCAGCAGCCCTCCGGCCCTCTACGAGCAGTACTTC	CASSPPALYEQYF
NA	TRBV28	TRBD1	TRBJ2-5	TGTGCCAGCAGTTCCCCTTACAGGGGGCTTCAAGAGACCCAGTACTTC	CASSSPYRGLQETQYF
many	TRBV28	NA	TRBJ1-5	TGTGCCAGCAGTTATCGGGGGCAAGTGGGACAGCCCCAGCATTTT	CASSYRGQVGQPQHF
many	TRBV30	NA	TRBJ2-3	TGTGCCTGGAGTGACAGAGAGGATACGCAGTATTTT	CAWSDREDTQYF
NA	TRBV5-1	TRBD2	TRBJ2-7	TGCGCCAGCAGCTTGGATGGGACTAGCGGGAGGCCCTCCTACGAGCAGTACTTC	CASSLDGTSGRPSYEQYF
many	TRBV12-3/TRBV12-4	NA	TRBJ2-5	TGTGCCAGCAGTTTCCAGGACAGCGGAGAGACCCAGTACTTC	CASSFQDSGETQYF
NA	TRBV5-1	TRBD2	TRBJ2-5	TGCGCCAGCAGCCTCACTAGCGGGATGGGGGAGACCCAGTACTTC	CASSLTSGMGETQYF
many	TRBV5-5	TRBD1	TRBJ2-1	TGTGCCAGCAGCTTGGAGGGGACAGGGTTCTTGAATGAGCAGTTCTTC	CASSLEGTGFLNEQFF
few	TRBV24-1	NA	TRBJ2-5	TGTGCCACCAGTGAGGCAGGGTGGCCGACCCAGTACTTC	CATSEAGWPTQYF
few	TRBV7-2	TRBD2	TRBJ2-1	TGTGCCAGCAGCTTAGCTTCGCGGACTAGCGGGGACAATGAGCAGTTCTTC	CASSLASRTSGDNEQFF
many	TRBV3-1	NA	TRBJ2-1	TGTGCCAGCAGCCAAGCAGGTAGGAATGAGCAGTTCTTC	CASSQAGRNEQFF
NA	TRBV2	TRBD2	TRBJ2-1	TGTGCCAGCAAGGGGGCTAGCGGGAGCAATGAGCAGTTCTTC	CASKGASGSNEQFF
NA	TRBV5-1	TRBD1	TRBJ1-5	TGCGCCAGCAGCCCCGGACAGGGAACTTGGGCTAATCAGCCCCAGCATTTT	CASSPGQGTWANQPQHF
many	TRBV6-1	NA	TRBJ1-2	TGTGCCAGCAATCCCACCACCGGCAGGAACTATGGCTACACCTTC	CASNPTTGRNYGYTF
many	TRBV30	NA	TRBJ1-1	TGTGCCTGGAGCGCGTCGGGACATATGAACACTGAAGCTTTCTTT	CAWSASGHMNTEAFF
NA	TRBV15	NA	TRBJ1-3	TGTGCCACCAGCAGAGAGTCGGCAGAACTTGGAAACACCATATATTTT	CATSRESAELGNTIYF
NA	TRBV5-5	TRBD2	TRBJ2-7	TGCGCCAGCAGCCTATCCCTGGCTAGCGGTACCTACGGGCAGTACTTC	CASSLSLASGTYGQYF
many	TRBV30	NA	TRBJ1-4	TGTGCCTGGAGTGGGGGAAACTCAGGGATGACTAATGAAAAACTGTTTTTT	CAWSGGNSGMTNEKLFF
few	TRBV6-4	TRBD1	TRBJ2-1	TGTGCCAGCAGTGAAAGACACGGGGACAGGGCCTACAATGAGCAGTTCTTC	CASSERHGDRAYNEQFF
many	TRBV12-3/TRBV12-4	TRBD2	TRBJ2-4	TGTGCCAGCAGAATCGGACTAGCGGGAATGAAGTCGGGCAAAAACATTCAGTACTTC	CASRIGLAGMKSGKNIQYF
NA	TRBV2	NA	TRBJ2-7	TGTGCCAGCAGTGGGCAGGGGGGAGTGGAGCAGTACTTC	CASSGQGGVEQYF
many	TRBV3-1	NA	TRBJ2-1	TGTGCCAGCAGCCAAGTTGGTGAGCAGTTCTTC	CASSQVGEQFF
many	TRBV5-1	NA	TRBJ2-7	TGCGCCAGCAGCCTCGCAGGATCAGGCTACGAGCAGTACTTC	CASSLAGSGYEQYF
many	TRBV9	NA	TRBJ2-7	TGTGCCAGCAGCGTAGATGAGGGGGGCGAGCAGTACTTC	CASSVDEGGEQYF
few	TRBV5-4	NA	TRBJ2-1	TGTGCCAGCAGCGGGTTAGATGAGCAGTTCTTC	CASSGLDEQFF
NA	TRBV10-3	TRBD1	TRBJ1-1	TGTGCCATCAGTGGAGCCGGGACAGGGGGCACTGAAGCTTTCTTT	CAISGAGTGGTEAFF
few	TRBV7-8	NA	TRBJ1-5	TGTGCCAGCAGCTTAGCGGGGGGGGCCCCCAATCAGCCCCAGCATTTT	CASSLAGGAPNQPQHF
many	TRBV19	NA	TRBJ1-1	TGTGCCAGTACTGGACAGCTCGCCCCTGAAGCTTTCTTT	CASTGQLAPEAFF
many	TRBV11-3	NA	TRBJ2-5	TGTGCCAGCAGCCCCGGAGGCGGGGCCCAAGAGACCCAGTACTTC	CASSPGGGAQETQYF
many	TRBV5-1	TRBD2	TRBJ2-5	TGCGCCAGCAGCTTGGAGGCTAGCGGGAGGGCCGGGACCCAGTACTTC	CASSLEASGRAGTQYF
NA	TRBV5-4	NA	TRBJ2-3	TGTGCCAGCAGCTCCAAACGCACAGATACGCAGTATTTT	CASSSKRTDTQYF
NA	TRBV29-1	TRBD2	TRBJ2-5	TGCAGCGTGTCCGGGACTAGTTACGTCCAGTACTTC	CSVSGTSYVQYF
many	TRBV18	NA	TRBJ1-5	TGTGCCAGCTCACGACAGTATAGCAATCAGCCCCAGCATTTT	CASSRQYSNQPQHF
NA	TRBV4-3	NA	TRBJ1-4	TGCGCCAGCAGCCAGCCCACCGTTTATGGGCGTGAAAAACTGTTTTTT	CASSQPTVYGREKLFF
NA	TRBV5-4	TRBD1	TRBJ2-1	TGTGCCAGCAGCCCGACAGGGGATAATGAGCAGTTCTTC	CASSPTGDNEQFF
many	TRBV20-1	TRBD1	TRBJ1-1	TGCAGTGCTAGATCAACAGGGGCTGAAGCTTTCTTT	CSARSTGAEAFF
few	TRBV30	NA	TRBJ1-5	TGTGCCTGGAGTTCGGGGGGCAGGCAGCCCCAGCATTTT	CAWSSGGRQPQHF
many	TRBV11-2	NA	TRBJ2-7	TGTGCCAGCAGCCGCGGACCCGTATACGAGCAGTACTTC	CASSRGPVYEQYF
many	TRBV7-2	NA	TRBJ1-4	TGTGCCAGCAGCTTAGAATGGACGTTAGGCGAAAAACTGTTTTTT	CASSLEWTLGEKLFF
NA	TRBV4-1	NA	TRBJ2-3	TGCGCCAGCAGCCGCGCCAATTTAGGCAGTTTTGATACGCAGTATTTT	CASSRANLGSFDTQYF